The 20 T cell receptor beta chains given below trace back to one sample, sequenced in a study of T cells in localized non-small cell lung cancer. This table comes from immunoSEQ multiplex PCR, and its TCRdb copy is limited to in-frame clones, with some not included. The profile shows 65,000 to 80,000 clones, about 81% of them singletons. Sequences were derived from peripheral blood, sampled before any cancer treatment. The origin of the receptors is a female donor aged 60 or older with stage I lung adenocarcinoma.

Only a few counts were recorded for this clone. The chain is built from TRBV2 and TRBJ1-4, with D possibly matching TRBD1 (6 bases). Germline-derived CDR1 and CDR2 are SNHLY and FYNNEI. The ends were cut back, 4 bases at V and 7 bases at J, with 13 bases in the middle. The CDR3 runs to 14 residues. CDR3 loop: CASSVRQGSEKLFF. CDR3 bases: TGTGCCAGCAGTGTAAGGCAGGGGAGTGAAAAACTGTTTTTT.

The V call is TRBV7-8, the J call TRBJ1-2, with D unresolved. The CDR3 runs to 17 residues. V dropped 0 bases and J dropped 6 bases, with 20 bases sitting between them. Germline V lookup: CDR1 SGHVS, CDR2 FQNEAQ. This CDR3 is CASSLAPTRKPGDGYTF. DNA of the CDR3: TGTGCCAGCAGCTTAGCCCCCACCAGGAAACCGGGTGATGGCTACACCTTC.

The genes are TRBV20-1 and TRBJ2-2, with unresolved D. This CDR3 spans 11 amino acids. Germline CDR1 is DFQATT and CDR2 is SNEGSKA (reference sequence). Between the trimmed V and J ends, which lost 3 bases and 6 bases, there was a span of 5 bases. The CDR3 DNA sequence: TGCAGTGCTAGCCAGCCCGGGGAGCTGTTTTTT. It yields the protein CSASQPGELFF.

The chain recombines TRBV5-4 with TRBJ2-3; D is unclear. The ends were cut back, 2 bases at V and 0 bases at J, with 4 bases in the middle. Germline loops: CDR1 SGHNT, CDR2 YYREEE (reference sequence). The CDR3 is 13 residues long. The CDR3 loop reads CASSFPSTDTQYF. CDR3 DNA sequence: TGTGCCAGCAGCTTCCCAAGCACAGATACGCAGTATTTT.

CDR3 in DNA: TGTGCCAGTAGTATGCCAGGGAACTATGGCTACACCTTC. Translation: CASSMPGNYGYTF. The V and J genes are TRBV19 and TRBJ1-2; D perhaps matches TRBD1 (5 bases). The CDR3 consists of 13 residues. Trimming stripped 3 bases from V and 2 bases from J, with 7 bases between. The germline V gene encodes CDR1 LNHDA and CDR2 SQIVND (reference sequence).

DNA for the CDR3: TGCGCCAGCAGCCCAAGGGTTGGCACTGAAGCTTTCTTT. Translated: CASSPRVGTEAFF. This chain links TRBV5-1 with TRBJ1-1; D is undetermined. The germline V and J ends were trimmed by 4 bases and 4 bases, with 11 bases remaining between them. CDR3 length: 13 residues. Germline V gene sequence: CDR1 SGHRS, CDR2 YFSETQ.

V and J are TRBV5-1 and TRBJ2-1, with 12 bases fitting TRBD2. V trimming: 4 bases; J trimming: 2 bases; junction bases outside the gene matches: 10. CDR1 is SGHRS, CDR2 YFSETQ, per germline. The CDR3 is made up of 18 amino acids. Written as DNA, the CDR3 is TGCGCCAGCAGCACTAGCGGGAGGTCGGGGTACACCTACAATGAGCAGTTCTTC. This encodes CASSTSGRSGYTYNEQFF.

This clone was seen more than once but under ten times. DNA for the CDR3: TGCGCCAGCAGCTTGCTAGGAGCCAACACTGAAGCTTTCTTT. Encoded protein: CASSLLGANTEAFF. This chain links TRBV5-1 with TRBJ1-1; D call uncertain. CDR3 size: 14 residues. Per the germline V gene, CDR1 is SGHRS and CDR2 is YFSETQ. V was shortened by 1 base and J by 2 bases, with 9 bases between the two germline ends.

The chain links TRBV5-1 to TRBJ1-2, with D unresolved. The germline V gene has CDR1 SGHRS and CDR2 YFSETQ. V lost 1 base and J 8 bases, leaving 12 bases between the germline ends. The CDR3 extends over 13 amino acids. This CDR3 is CASSLLGSPGYTF. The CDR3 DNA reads TGCGCCAGCAGCTTGCTTGGATCGCCCGGCTACACCTTC.

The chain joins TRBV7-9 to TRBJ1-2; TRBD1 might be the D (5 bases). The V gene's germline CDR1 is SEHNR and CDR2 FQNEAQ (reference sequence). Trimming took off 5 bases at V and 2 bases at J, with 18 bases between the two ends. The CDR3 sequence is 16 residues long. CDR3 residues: CASSESSGTINYGYTF. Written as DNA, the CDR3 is TGTGCCAGCAGCGAATCCTCCGGGACGATCAACTATGGCTACACCTTC.

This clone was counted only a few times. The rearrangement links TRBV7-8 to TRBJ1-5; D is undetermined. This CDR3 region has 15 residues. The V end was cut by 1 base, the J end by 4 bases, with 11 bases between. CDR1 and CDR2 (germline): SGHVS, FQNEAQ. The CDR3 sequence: CASSLGGAGNQPQHF. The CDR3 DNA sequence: TGTGCCAGCAGCTTAGGGGGAGCGGGGAATCAGCCCCAGCATTTT.

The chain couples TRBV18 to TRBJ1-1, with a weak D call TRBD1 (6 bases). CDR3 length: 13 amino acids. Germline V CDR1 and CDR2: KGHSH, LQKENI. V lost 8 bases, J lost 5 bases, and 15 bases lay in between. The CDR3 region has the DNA TGTGCCAGCGCGGGACAACTTAATACTGAAGCTTTCTTT. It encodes CASAGQLNTEAFF.

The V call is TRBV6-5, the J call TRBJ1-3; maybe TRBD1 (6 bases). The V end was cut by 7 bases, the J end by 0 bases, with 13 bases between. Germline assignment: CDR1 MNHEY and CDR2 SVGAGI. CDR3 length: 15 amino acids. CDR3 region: CASIKLQGSGNTIYF. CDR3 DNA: TGTGCCAGCATCAAATTACAGGGCTCTGGAAACACCATATATTTT.

CDR3 nucleotide sequence: TGTGCCAGCAGCTACAGCGTTAGCACAGATACGCAGTATTTT. Translated, it gives CASSYSVSTDTQYF. The V gene is TRBV6-5, the J gene TRBJ2-3; no clear D gene. CDR1 and CDR2 from the germline V gene are MNHEY and SVGAGI. The CDR3 is made up of 14 amino acids. V lost 6 bases and J 0 bases, leaving 10 bases between the germline ends.

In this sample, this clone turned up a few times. The CDR3 protein is CASSRVSGLNYGYTF. CDR3 DNA sequence: TGTGCCAGTAGTAGGGTCAGCGGTCTTAACTATGGCTACACCTTC. The genes are TRBV19 and TRBJ1-2; no firm D call. This CDR3 region has 15 residues. Trimming removed 4 bases from V and 1 base from J, with 13 bases in between. Germline V gene lookup returns CDR1 LNHDA and CDR2 SQIVND (reference sequence).

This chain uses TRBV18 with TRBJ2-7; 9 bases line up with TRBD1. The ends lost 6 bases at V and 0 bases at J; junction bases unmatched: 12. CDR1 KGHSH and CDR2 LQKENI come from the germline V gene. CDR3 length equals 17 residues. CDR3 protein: CASSGEPGTGHSYEQYF. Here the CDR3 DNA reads TGTGCCAGCTCGGGGGAACCCGGGACAGGGCACTCCTACGAGCAGTACTTC.

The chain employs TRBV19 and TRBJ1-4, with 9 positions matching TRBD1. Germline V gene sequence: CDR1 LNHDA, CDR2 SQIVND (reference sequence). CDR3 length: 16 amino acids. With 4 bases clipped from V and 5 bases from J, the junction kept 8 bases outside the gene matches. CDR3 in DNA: TGTGCCAGTAGTAAAGGGACAGGGAACTACAATGAAAAACTGTTTTTT. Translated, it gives CASSKGTGNYNEKLFF.

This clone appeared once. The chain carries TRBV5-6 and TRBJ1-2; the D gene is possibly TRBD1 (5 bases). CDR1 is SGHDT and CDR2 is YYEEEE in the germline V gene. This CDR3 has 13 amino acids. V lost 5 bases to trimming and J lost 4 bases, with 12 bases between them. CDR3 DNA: TGTGCCAGCAGACAGACTGGGGGCTATGGCTACACCTTC. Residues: CASRQTGGYGYTF.

The CDR3 here is CASSSGIHNEQFF. CDR3 nucleotides: TGTGCCAGCAGTTCCGGGATCCACAATGAGCAGTTCTTC. The V call is TRBV28, the J call TRBJ2-1, with D possibly TRBD2 on 5 matching bases. Germline assignment: CDR1 MDHEN and CDR2 SYDVKM. CDR3 length equals 13 residues. V was shortened by 4 bases and J by 5 bases, with 9 bases between the two germline ends.

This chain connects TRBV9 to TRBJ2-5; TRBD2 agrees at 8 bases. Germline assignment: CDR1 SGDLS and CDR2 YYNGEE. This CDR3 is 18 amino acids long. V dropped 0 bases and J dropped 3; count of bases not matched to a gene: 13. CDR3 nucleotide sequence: TGTGCCAGCAGCGTAGAGTCGGGGGGGCGGTTCAAAAAAGAGACCCAGTACTTC. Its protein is CASSVESGGRFKKETQYF. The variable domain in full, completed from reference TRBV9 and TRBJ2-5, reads DSGVTQTPKHLITATGQRVTLRCSPRSGDLSVYWYQQSLDQGLQFLIQYYNGEERAKGNILERFSAQQFPDLHSELNLSSLELGDSALYFCASSVESGGRFKKETQYFGPGTRLLVL.